These 19 T cell receptor beta chains were sequenced from one sample in a study of control samples from healthy donors and cancer patients. TCRdb's table, derived via immunoSEQ multiplex PCR, lists solely in-frame clones and lacks some. The sample has roughly 25,000 clones, approximately 91% seen once; the top ten hold over 10%. Sample: PBMCs. Every receptor here comes from a man aged 50-59 years with lung cancer.

The chain uses TRBV7-2 and TRBJ1-2; D not certain. This CDR3 has 15 amino acids. CDR1 and CDR2 (germline): SGHTA, FQGNSA. V gave up 3 bases and J gave up 4 bases, with 15 bases separating them. CDR3 sequence reads: CASSFQSFLAYGYTF. Here the CDR3 DNA reads TGTGCCAGCAGCTTCCAAAGTTTTTTGGCCTATGGCTACACCTTC. Full variable domain (outside the CDR3, taken from reference TRBV7-2 and TRBJ1-2): GAGVSQSPSNKVTEKGKDVELRCDPISGHTALYWYRQSLGQGLEFLIYFQGNSAPDKSGLPSDRFSAERTGGSVSTLTIQRTQQEDSAVYLCASSFQSFLAYGYTFGSGTRLTVV.

This clone was detected only once. This chain connects TRBV2 to TRBJ2-7; no clear D gene. The CDR3 spans 11 residues. Germline assignment: CDR1 SNHLY and CDR2 FYNNEI. The ends were cut back, 5 bases at V and 3 bases at J, with 5 bases in the middle. CDR3 protein: CASSPNYEQYF. DNA for the CDR3: TGTGCCAGCAGTCCAAACTACGAGCAGTACTTC.

This clone was seen once. The V gene is TRBV3-1 (or the pseudogene TRBV3-2), the J gene TRBJ1-1; the D gene is possibly TRBD1 (5 bases). The CDR3 length is 14 residues. From germline, CDR1 is LGHDT and CDR2 YNNKEL (reference sequence). With 4 bases removed from V and 4 bases from J, the gap between germline ends came to 13 bases. The CDR3 here is CASSLGGWGTEAFF. The CDR3 DNA reads as TGTGCCAGCAGCCTCGGGGGTTGGGGCACTGAAGCTTTCTTT.

The chain has TRBV5-6 and TRBJ1-5; D may be TRBD1 (5 bases). Germline CDR1 is SGHDT and CDR2 is YYEEEE. This CDR3 comprises 15 residues. Trimming stripped 1 base from V and 1 base from J, with 9 bases between. The CDR3 nucleotides are TGTGCCAGCAGCTTGCTGGGGGTCAGCAATCAGCCCCAGCATTTT. Protein product: CASSLLGVSNQPQHF.

The V gene is TRBV9, the J gene TRBJ2-7; D possibly matches TRBD1 or TRBD2 (6 bases each). The CDR3 covers 14 residues. Trimming left V 6 bases short and J 3 bases short, with 16 bases between. Germline V gene data show CDR1 as SGDLS and CDR2 as YYNGEE. The CDR3 DNA is TGTGCCAGCACCAGGGGTCAGGACTACTACGAGCAGTACTTC. It yields the protein CASTRGQDYYEQYF.

The V and J genes are TRBV6-5 and TRBJ2-5; 8 positions match TRBD1. CDR1 and CDR2 (germline): MNHEY, SVGAGI. The junction had 10 bases not matched to a gene; V was cut back by 5 bases and J by 5 bases. The CDR3 extends over 15 amino acids. The CDR3 DNA reads TGTGCCAGCAGTAGGCAGGACAGGGAGGCGGAGACCCAGTACTTC. It translates to CASSRQDREAETQYF.

V gene TRBV6-2 or TRBV6-3 combines with J gene TRBJ2-7, with D possibly TRBD1 on 6 matching bases. V lost 4 bases to trimming and J lost 5 bases, with 12 bases between them. Germline V gene data show CDR1 as MNHEY and CDR2 as SVGEGT. This CDR3 has 13 residues. The CDR3 loop is CASSFDRFNEQYF. Written as DNA, the CDR3 is TGTGCCAGCAGTTTCGACAGGTTCAACGAGCAGTACTTC.

The rearrangement joins TRBV2 to TRBJ1-2; D is ambiguous. Germline V lookup: CDR1 SNHLY, CDR2 FYNNEI. The V gene lost 0 bases and the J gene lost 11 bases, with 13 bases spanning the gap. The CDR3 loop spans 13 amino acids. CDR3 nucleotides: TGTGCCAGCAGTGAAGCGCGAACGGACGCTTACACCTTC. It is translated as CASSEARTDAYTF.

The V gene is TRBV3-1 (or the pseudogene TRBV3-2), the J gene TRBJ2-7; D is perhaps TRBD2 (5 bases). The length of the CDR3 is 14 residues. CDR1 is LGHDT and CDR2 is YNNKEL in the germline V gene (reference sequence). V was trimmed by 4 bases and J by 5 bases, leaving 15 bases between them. The CDR3 region is CASSPFLGVDEQYF. In DNA, the CDR3 is TGTGCCAGCAGCCCCTTTCTCGGGGTCGACGAGCAGTACTTC.

The V gene is TRBV11-2, the J gene TRBJ1-2, with 7 bases lining up with TRBD1. Germline loops: CDR1 SGHAT, CDR2 FQNNGV. J was trimmed by 0 bases and V by 2 bases; bases with no gene match: 3. This CDR3 contains 15 residues. The CDR3 region is CASSLTGTANYGYTF. CDR3 coding DNA: TGTGCCAGCAGCTTAACCGGGACAGCTAACTATGGCTACACCTTC.

The rearrangement joins TRBV6-4 to TRBJ2-3, with 8 bases that match TRBD1. V gave up 3 bases and J gave up 3 bases; unmatched junction bases: 8. CDR3 size: 16 residues. Germline loops: CDR1 MRHNA, CDR2 SNTAGT. CDR3 in DNA: TGTGCCAGCAGTGAGCTCATCACAGGGGGGACAGATACGCAGTATTTT. Its translation is CASSELITGGTDTQYF.

As DNA, the CDR3 is TGCGCCAGCAGCCAAGCGGGGGGTGAGGGGTCCCTAGCCAAAAACATTCAGTACTTC. Translation: CASSQAGGEGSLAKNIQYF. This rearrangement joins TRBV4-1 to TRBJ2-4; 7 bases map to TRBD2. The germline gives CDR1 MGHRA, CDR2 YSYEKL. The CDR3 extends over 19 amino acids. The J segment lost 0 bases and the V segment lost 1 base, leaving 12 bases of the junction unmatched.

The chain is built from TRBV4-1 and TRBJ1-1; 7 positions agree with TRBD1. This CDR3 has 14 residues. CDR1 and CDR2 from the germline V gene are MGHRA and YSYEKL. CDR3 DNA: TGCCCCACCAGCCGACCTAGGAAGGGACAGGAAGCTTTCTTT. It is translated as CPTSRPRKGQEAFF.

In this sample, this clone turned up once. Additional DNA sequences in this sample encode the identical CDR3. The chain combines TRBV3-1 (or the pseudogene TRBV3-2) with TRBJ1-1; D is undetermined. The V gene lost 3 bases and the J gene lost 1 base, with 6 bases spanning the gap. The germline gives CDR1 LGHDT, CDR2 YNNKEL (reference sequence). The length of the CDR3 is 13 residues. This CDR3 is CASSQGANTEAFF. CDR3 bases: TGTGCCAGCAGCCAGGGTGCGAACACTGAAGCTTTCTTT.

The sample holds one count of this clone. The chain uses TRBV12-5 and TRBJ1-1; D ambiguous. CDR1 is LGHNT and CDR2 is FRNRAP in the germline V gene. The CDR3 has 14 amino acids. Trimming took off 4 bases at V and 5 bases at J, with 14 bases between the two ends. The CDR3 DNA reads as TGTGCTAGTGGTTCCCAGGTCGGAGAAACTGAAGCTTTCTTT. Protein: CASGSQVGETEAFF.

The V gene is TRBV19, the J gene TRBJ2-5; 13 nucleotides agree with TRBD2. CDR1 LNHDA and CDR2 SQIVND come from the germline V gene (reference sequence). After removal of 4 bases from V and 2 bases from J, the junction contained 4 bases not matched to a gene. The CDR3 length is 16 residues. The CDR3 here is CASSRRTSGGQETQYF. In DNA, the CDR3 is TGTGCCAGTAGTAGAAGGACTAGCGGGGGACAAGAGACCCAGTACTTC. Together with reference TRBV19 and TRBJ2-5, the CDR3 gives the full variable domain: DGGITQSPKYLFRKEGQNVTLSCEQNLNHDAMYWYRQDPGQGLRLIYYSQIVNDFQKGDIAEGYSVSREKKESFPLTVTSAQKNPTAFYLCASSRRTSGGQETQYFGPGTRLLVL.

V usage is TRBV10-3 and J usage is TRBJ1-2; 8 bases are a match to TRBD1. The CDR3 consists of 16 residues. Unmatched junction bases numbered 6, after V lost 2 bases and J lost 1 base. Germline V gene lookup returns CDR1 ENHRY and CDR2 SYGVKD. Here the CDR3 DNA reads TGTGCCATCAGTGAGGGGACAGGAGCTATTAACTATGGCTACACCTTC. Residues: CAISEGTGAINYGYTF.

The J gene is TRBJ2-2, the V gene TRBV21-1; the D segment call TRBD1 is taken from the table without a DNA check. TRBV21-1 is a documented pseudogene. The CDR3 is 15 residues long. The CDR3 is CASSKDAGGIGELFF. The CDR3 region has the DNA TGTGCCAGCAGCAAAGACGCAGGGGGTATCGGGGAGCTGTTTTTT.

V gene TRBV6-1 combines with J gene TRBJ1-1, with unresolved D. Deletions cut 3 bases from V and 1 base from J, with 6 bases between. This CDR3 region has 13 residues. The germline V gene has CDR1 MNHNS and CDR2 SASEGT. CDR3 amino acids: CASSDPWNTEAFF. The CDR3 nucleotides are TGTGCCAGCAGTGACCCATGGAACACTGAAGCTTTCTTT.